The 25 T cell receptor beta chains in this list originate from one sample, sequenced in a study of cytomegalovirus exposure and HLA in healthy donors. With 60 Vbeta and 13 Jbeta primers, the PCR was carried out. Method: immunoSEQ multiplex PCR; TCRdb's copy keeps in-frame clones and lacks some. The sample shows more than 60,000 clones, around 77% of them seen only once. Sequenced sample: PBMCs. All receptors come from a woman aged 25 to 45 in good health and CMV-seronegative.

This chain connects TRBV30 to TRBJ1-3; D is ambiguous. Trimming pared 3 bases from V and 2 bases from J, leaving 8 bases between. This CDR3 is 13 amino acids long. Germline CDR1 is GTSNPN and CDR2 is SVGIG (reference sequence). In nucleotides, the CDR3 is TGTGCCTGGAGCTTCCCCCCTGGAAACACCATATATTTT. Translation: CAWSFPPGNTIYF. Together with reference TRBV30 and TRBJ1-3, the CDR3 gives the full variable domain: SQTIHQWPATLVQPVGSPLSLECTVEGTSNPNLYWYRQAAGRGLQLLFYSVGIGQISSEVPQNLSASRPQDRQFILSSKKLLLSDSGFYLCAWSFPPGNTIYFGEGSWLTVV.

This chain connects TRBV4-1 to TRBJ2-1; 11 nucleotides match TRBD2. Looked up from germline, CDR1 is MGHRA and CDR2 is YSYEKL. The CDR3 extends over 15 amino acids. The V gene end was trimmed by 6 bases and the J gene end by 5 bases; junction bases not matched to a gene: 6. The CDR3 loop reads CASSIAGGLNNEQFF. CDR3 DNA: TGCGCCAGCAGTATAGCGGGAGGGTTAAACAATGAGCAGTTCTTC.

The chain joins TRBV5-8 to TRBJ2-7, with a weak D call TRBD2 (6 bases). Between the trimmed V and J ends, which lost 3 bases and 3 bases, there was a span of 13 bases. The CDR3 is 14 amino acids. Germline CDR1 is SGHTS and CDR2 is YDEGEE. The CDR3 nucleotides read TGTGCCAGCAGCTCCCTAGGAGGGTTCTACGAGCAGTACTTC. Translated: CASSSLGGFYEQYF.

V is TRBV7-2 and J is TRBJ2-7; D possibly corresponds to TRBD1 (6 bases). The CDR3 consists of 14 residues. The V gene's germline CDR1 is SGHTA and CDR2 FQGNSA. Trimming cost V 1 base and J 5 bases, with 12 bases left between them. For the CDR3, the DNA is TGTGCCAGCAGCTTAGGGGCCAGGGGCAACGAGCAGTACTTC. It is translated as CASSLGARGNEQYF.

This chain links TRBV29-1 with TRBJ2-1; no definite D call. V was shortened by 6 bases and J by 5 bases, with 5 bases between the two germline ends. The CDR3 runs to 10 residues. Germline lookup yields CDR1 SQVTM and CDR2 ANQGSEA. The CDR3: CSVSDNEQFF. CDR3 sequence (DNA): TGCAGCGTGTCTGACAATGAGCAGTTCTTC.

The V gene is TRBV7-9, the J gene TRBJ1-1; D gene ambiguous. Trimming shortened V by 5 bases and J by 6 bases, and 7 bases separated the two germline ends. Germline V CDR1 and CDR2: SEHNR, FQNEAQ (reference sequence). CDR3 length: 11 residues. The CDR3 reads CASSHSPEAFF. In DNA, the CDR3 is TGTGCCAGCAGCCACTCCCCTGAAGCTTTCTTT. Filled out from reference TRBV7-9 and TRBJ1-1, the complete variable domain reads DTGVSQNPRHKITKRGQNVTFRCDPISEHNRLYWYRQTLGQGPEFLTYFQNEAQLEKSRLLSDRFSAERPKGSFSTLEIQRTEQGDSAMYLCASSHSPEAFFGQGTRLTVV.

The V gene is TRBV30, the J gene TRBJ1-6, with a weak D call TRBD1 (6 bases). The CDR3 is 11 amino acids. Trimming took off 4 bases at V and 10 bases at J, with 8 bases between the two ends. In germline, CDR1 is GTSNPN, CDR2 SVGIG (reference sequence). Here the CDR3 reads CAWNRESPLHF. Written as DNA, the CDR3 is TGTGCCTGGAACAGGGAATCACCCCTCCACTTT.

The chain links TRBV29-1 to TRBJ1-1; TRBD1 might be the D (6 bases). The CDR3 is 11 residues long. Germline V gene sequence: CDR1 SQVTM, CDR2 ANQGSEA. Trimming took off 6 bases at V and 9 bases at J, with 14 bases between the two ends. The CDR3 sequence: CSVGRGGQAFF. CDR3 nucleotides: TGCAGCGTCGGGCGGGGGGGGCAAGCTTTCTTT.

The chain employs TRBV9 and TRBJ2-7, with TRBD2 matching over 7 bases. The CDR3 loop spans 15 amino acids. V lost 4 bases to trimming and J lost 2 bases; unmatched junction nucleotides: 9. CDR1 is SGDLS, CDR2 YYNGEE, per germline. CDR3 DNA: TGTGCCAGCAGCACCGGGGGAGGGTACACCTACGAGCAGTACTTC. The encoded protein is CASSTGGGYTYEQYF.

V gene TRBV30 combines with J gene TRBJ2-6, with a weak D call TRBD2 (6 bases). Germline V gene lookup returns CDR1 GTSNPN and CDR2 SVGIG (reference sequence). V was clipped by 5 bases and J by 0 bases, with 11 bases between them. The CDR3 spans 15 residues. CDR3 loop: CAWGIGGSGANVLTF. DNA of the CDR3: TGTGCCTGGGGTATCGGGGGCTCTGGGGCCAACGTCCTGACTTTC.

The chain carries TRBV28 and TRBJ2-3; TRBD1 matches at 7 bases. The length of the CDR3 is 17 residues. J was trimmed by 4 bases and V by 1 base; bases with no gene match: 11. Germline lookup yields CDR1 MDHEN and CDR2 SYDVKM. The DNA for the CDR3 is TGTGCCAGCAGTTTATTTCGGTCCGGACAGGTGCCAGATACGCAGTATTTT. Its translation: CASSLFRSGQVPDTQYF. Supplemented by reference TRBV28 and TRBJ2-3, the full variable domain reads DVKVTQSSRYLVKRTGEKVFLECVQDMDHENMFWYRQDPGLGLRLIYFSYDVKMKEKGDIPEGYSVSREKKERFSLILESASTNQTSMYLCASSLFRSGQVPDTQYFGPGTRLTVL.

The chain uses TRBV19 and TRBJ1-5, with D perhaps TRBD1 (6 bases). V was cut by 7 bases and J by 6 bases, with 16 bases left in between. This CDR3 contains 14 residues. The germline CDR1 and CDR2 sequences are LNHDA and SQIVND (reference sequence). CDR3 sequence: CASKDTGLAQPQHF. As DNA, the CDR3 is TGTGCCAGTAAAGACACAGGGTTGGCTCAGCCCCAGCATTTT.

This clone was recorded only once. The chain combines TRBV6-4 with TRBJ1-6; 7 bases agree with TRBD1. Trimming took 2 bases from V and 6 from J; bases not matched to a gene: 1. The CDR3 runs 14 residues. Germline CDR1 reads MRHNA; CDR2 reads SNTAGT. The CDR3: CASSDGTVNSPLHF. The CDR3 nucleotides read TGTGCCAGCAGTGACGGGACAGTTAATTCACCCCTCCACTTT.

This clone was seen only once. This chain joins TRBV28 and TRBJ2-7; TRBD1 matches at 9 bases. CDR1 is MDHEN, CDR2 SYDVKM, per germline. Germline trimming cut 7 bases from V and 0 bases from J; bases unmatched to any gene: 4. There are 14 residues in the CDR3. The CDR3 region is CASKTGQGSYEQYF. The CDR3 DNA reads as TGTGCCAGCAAGACGGGACAGGGCTCCTACGAGCAGTACTTC.

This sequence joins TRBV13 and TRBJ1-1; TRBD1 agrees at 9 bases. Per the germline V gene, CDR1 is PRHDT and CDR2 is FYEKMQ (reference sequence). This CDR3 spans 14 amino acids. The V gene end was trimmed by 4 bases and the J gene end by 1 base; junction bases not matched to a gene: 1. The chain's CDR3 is CASSSDRGNTEAFF. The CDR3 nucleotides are TGTGCCAGCAGCTCGGACAGGGGGAACACTGAAGCTTTCTTT.

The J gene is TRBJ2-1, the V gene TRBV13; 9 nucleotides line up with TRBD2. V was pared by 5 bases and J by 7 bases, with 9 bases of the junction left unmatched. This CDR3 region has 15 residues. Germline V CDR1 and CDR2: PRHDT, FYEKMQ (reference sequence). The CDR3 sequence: CASSKVAGASNEQFF. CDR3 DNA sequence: TGTGCCAGCAGCAAGGTAGCGGGAGCCTCGAATGAGCAGTTCTTC.

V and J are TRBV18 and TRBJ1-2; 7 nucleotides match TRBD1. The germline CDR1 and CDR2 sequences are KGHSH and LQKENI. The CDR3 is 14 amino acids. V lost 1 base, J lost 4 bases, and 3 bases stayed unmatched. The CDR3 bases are TGTGCCAGCTCACCACGGGACAGCGTCTATGGCTACACCTTC. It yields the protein CASSPRDSVYGYTF.

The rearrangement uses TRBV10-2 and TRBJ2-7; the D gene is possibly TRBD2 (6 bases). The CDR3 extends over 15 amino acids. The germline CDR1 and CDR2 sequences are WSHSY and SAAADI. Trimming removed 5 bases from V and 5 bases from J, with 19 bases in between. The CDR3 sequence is CASSLEDYSTHEQYF. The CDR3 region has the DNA TGCGCCAGCAGTCTCGAGGACTATTCAACCCACGAGCAGTACTTC.

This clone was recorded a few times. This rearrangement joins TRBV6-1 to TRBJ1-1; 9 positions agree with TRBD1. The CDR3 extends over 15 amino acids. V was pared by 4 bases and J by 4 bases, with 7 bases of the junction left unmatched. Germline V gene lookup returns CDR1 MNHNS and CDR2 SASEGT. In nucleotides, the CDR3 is TGTGCCAGCAGTGCAAACCGACAGGGGGGCACTGAAGCTTTCTTT. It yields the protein CASSANRQGGTEAFF.

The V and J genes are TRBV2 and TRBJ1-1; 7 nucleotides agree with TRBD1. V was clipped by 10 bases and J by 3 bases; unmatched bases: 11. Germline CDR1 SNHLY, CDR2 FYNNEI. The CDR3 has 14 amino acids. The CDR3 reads CATQEYRGHTEAFF. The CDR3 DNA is TGTGCCACCCAAGAATACAGGGGACACACTGAAGCTTTCTTT.

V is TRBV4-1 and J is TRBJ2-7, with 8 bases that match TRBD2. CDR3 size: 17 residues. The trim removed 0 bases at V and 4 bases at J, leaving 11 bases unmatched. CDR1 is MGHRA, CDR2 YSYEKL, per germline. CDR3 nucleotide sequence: TGCGCCAGCAGCCAAGAACAACCAGCGGGAGTATTGTACGAGCAGTACTTC. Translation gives CASSQEQPAGVLYEQYF.

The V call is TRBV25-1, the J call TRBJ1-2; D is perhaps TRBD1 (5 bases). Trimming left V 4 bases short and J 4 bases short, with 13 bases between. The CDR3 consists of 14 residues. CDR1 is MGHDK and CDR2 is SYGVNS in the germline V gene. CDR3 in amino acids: CASSGHRRGYGYTF. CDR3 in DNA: TGTGCCAGCAGTGGCCACAGGAGGGGCTATGGCTACACCTTC.

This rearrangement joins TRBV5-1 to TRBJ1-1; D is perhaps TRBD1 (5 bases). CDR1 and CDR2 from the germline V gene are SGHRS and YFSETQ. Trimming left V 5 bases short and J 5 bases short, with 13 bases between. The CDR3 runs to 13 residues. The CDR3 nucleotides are TGCGCCAGCAGTTCCAGGGAAAGTACTGAAGCTTTCTTT. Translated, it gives CASSSRESTEAFF.

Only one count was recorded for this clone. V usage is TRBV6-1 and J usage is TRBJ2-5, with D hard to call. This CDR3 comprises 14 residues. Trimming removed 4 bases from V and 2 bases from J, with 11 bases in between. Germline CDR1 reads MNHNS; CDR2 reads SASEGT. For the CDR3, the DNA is TGTGCCAGCAGTGGTATGGCTCAGCAAGAGACCCAGTACTTC. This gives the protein CASSGMAQQETQYF.

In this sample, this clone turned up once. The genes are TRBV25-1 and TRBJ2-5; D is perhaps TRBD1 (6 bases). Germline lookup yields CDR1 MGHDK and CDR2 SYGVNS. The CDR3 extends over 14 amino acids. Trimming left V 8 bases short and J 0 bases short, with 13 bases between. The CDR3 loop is CASSPTGNQETQYF. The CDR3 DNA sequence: TGTGCCAGCTCTCCTACAGGGAACCAAGAGACCCAGTACTTC.